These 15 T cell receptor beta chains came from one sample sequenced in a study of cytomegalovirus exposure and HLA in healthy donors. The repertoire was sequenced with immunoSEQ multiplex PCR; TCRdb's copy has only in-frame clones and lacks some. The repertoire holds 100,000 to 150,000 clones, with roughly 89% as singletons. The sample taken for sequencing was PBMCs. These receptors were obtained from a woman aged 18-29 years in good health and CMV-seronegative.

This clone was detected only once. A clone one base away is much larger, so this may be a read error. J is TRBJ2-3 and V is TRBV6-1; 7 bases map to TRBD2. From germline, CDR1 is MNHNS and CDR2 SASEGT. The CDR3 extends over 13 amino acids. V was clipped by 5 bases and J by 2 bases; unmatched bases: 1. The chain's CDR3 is CASSSGTTDTQYF. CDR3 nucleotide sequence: TGTGCCAGCAGTAGCGGGACCACAGATACGCAGTATTTT.

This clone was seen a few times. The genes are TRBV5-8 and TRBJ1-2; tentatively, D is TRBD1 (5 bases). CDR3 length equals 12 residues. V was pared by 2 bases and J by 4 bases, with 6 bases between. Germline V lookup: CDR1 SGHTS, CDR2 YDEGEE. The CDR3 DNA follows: TGTGCCAGCAGCTTTCAGGGCTATGGCTACACCTTC. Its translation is CASSFQGYGYTF.

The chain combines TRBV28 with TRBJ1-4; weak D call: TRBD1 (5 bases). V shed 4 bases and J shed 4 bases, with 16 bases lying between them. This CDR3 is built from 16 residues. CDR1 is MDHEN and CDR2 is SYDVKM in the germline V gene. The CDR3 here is CASSSPDGAFNEKLFF. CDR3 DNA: TGTGCCAGCAGTTCCCCGGATGGGGCCTTTAATGAAAAACTGTTTTTT.

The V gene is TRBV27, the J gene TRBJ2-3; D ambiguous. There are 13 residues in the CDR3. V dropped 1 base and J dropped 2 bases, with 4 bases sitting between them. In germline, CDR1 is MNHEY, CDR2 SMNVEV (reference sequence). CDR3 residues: CASSLYNTDTQYF. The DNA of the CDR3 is TGTGCCAGCAGTTTATATAACACAGATACGCAGTATTTT.

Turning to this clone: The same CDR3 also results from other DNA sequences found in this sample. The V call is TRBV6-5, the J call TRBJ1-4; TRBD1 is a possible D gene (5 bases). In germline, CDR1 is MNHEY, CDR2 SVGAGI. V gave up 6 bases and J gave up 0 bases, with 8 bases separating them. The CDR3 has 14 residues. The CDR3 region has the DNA TGTGCCAGCAGCCCGACAGCAACTAATGAAAAACTGTTTTTT. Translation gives CASSPTATNEKLFF.

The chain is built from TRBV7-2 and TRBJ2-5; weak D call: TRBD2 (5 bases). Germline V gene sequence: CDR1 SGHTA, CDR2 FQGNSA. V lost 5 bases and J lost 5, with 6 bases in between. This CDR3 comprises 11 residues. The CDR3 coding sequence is TGTGCCAGCAGCCCGGGGGAGACCCAGTACTTC. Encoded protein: CASSPGETQYF. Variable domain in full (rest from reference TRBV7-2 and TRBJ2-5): GAGVSQSPSNKVTEKGKDVELRCDPISGHTALYWYRQSLGQGLEFLIYFQGNSAPDKSGLPSDRFSAERTGGSVSTLTIQRTQQEDSAVYLCASSPGETQYFGPGTRLLVL.

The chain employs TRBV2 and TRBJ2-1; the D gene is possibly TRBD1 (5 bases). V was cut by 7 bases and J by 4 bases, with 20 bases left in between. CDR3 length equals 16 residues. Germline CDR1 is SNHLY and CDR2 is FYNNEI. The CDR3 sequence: CASTPRPGRDYNEQFF. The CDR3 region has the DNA TGTGCCAGCACCCCCAGACCGGGCAGGGATTACAATGAGCAGTTCTTC.

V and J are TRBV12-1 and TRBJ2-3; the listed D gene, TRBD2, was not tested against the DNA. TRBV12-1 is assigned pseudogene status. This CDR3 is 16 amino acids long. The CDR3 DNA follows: TGTGCCAGCAGCCCCGGGACTAGCGGGAGTACAGATACGCAGTATTTT. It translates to CASSPGTSGSTDTQYF.

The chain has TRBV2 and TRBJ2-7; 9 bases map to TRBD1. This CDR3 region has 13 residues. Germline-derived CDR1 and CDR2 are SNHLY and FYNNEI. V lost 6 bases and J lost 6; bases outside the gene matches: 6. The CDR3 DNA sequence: TGTGCCAGCAGCCGGGACAGGGTCGGCGAGCAGTACTTC. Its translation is CASSRDRVGEQYF.

The CDR3 nucleotides read TGTGCCAGCGTCCCTGGGGACAGGGGGAATCAGCCCCAGCATTTT. Its translation: CASVPGDRGNQPQHF. The chain employs TRBV28 and TRBJ1-5; TRBD1 matches at 11 bases. The CDR3 has 15 residues. Germline loops: CDR1 MDHEN, CDR2 SYDVKM. Trimming took 8 bases from V and 4 from J; bases not matched to a gene: 7.

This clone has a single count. The CDR3 protein is CASSATGTGYEQYF. In DNA form, the CDR3 reads TGTGCCAGCTCAGCCACCGGGACAGGCTACGAGCAGTACTTC. This chain uses TRBV18 with TRBJ2-7, with 8 nucleotides matching TRBD1. The junction had 6 bases not matched to a gene; V was cut back by 5 bases and J by 3 bases. The germline V gene encodes CDR1 KGHSH and CDR2 LQKENI. CDR3 length: 14 amino acids.

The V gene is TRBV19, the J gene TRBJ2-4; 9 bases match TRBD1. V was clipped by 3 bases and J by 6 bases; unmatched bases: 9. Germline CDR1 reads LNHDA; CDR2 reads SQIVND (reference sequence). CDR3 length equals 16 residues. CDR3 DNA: TGTGCCAGTAGTATTTTTGGACAGGGGCAACGAAACATTCAGTACTTC. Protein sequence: CASSIFGQGQRNIQYF.

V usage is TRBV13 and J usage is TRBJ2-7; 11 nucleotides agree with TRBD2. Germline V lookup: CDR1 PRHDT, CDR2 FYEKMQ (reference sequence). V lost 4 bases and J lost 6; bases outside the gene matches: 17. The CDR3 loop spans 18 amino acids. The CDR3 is CASSSTSVAGGRGVEQYF. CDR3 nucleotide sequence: TGTGCCAGCAGCTCCACCTCCGTAGCGGGAGGGCGTGGTGTCGAGCAGTACTTC.

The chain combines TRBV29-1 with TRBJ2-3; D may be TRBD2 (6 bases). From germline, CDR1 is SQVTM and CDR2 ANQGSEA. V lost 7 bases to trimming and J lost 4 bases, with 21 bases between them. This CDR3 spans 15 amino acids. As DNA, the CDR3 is TGCAGCGGCAGGGATGGGGGGTTGTTGCCAGATACGCAGTATTTT. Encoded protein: CSGRDGGLLPDTQYF.

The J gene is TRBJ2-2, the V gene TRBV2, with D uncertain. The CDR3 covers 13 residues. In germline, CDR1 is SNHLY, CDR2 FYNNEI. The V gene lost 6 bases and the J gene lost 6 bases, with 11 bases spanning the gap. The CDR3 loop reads CASRSSVAGELFF. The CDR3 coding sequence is TGTGCCAGCAGGAGTTCTGTAGCCGGGGAGCTGTTTTTT. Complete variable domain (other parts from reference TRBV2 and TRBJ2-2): EPEVTQTPSHQVTQMGQEVILRCVPISNHLYFYWYRQILGQKVEFLVSFYNNEISEKSEIFDDQFSVERPDGSNFTLKIRSTKLEDSAMYFCASRSSVAGELFFGEGSRLTVL.